This T cell receptor (beta chain) was captured in a study of human T cells and chemical hapten exposure. As for the study in general: The patch tests put 0.01% DPC on the skin of the upper back and were read 6 days later. Slight differences in pooled library volume were the main source of varying TCR yields across samples.

The ends were cut back, 4 bases at V and 4 bases at J, with 20 bases in the middle. CDR1 is MNHEY and CDR2 is SVGEGT in the germline V gene. CDR3 size: 16 residues. The time point here: pre-sensitization, week 0. Treatment meaning: therapeutic diphenylcyclopropenone sensitization with weekly scalp DPC. This clonotype was detected a few times. TCRdb recomputed calls from the RACE reads with MiXCR, one row per CDR3 protein. This table holds tens of thousands of distinct CDR3 sequences, 11% found once. This chain connects TRBV6-2 or TRBV6-3 to TRBJ2-7; maybe TRBD1 (5 bases). Sequencing used whole blood, obtained in connection with sensitization to the hapten diphenylcyclopropenone (DPC). This sequence was found in a woman in her forties with alopecia areata. Some clones in this sample may be carry-over from other donors' samples. The CDR3 DNA is TGTGCCAGCAGTTCGCCTAGGGGCAGGGCTACTTACGAGCAGTACTTC. As protein: CASSSPRGRATYEQYF.